This T cell receptor (beta chain) was found in a study of shared clonotypes between healthy human individuals. Assay used: immunoSEQ multiplex PCR; TCRdb lists only in-frame clones, some missing. The data show around 600,000 clones, around 95% seen once. The CDR3 sequence is 10 residues long. The germline V gene has CDR1 ENHRY and CDR2 SYGVKD. The V and J ends lost 10 bases and 6 bases respectively, with 10 bases between them. A few counts support this clone. CD8 cells classed as naive were CD45RO-negative and positively selected for CCR7, excluding terminally differentiated effector memory CD45RA+ cells.

The specimen sequenced was naive CD8+ T cells sorted from blood. The TCR was taken from a woman aged 30 to 39 in good health. The rearrangement joins TRBV10-3 to TRBJ2-7, with D uncertain. CDR3: CATSAGEQYF. The CDR3 region has the DNA TGTGCCACCAGCGCCGGCGAGCAGTACTTC.